Following are 29 T cell receptor beta chains from one sample sequenced in a study of T cell repertoires in cytomegalovirus infection. These receptors are not linked to any known antigen. One entry per CDR3 protein, called by TCRdb with MiXCR from the reads. The sample includes around 750,000 distinct CDR3 sequences, over 25% of them seen just once. This sample comprised cultured CD8+ T cells from PBMCs, obtained from culture after CMV antigen stimulation. These receptors all come from a human donor in good health (CMV status not recorded). Some clones in this sample may be carry-over from other donors' samples.

This clonotype was counted between two and nine times. This chain connects TRBV19 to TRBJ2-1; TRBD2 matches 8 bases. The length of the CDR3 is 15 residues. V was clipped by 6 bases and J by 2 bases; unmatched bases: 6. In germline, CDR1 is LNHDA, CDR2 SQIVND (reference sequence). As DNA, the CDR3 is TGTGCCAGTAGCGGGGGGGCGGCCACCTACAATGAGCAGTTCTTC. Its protein is CASSGGAATYNEQFF.

This clonotype was counted ten times or more. The CDR3: CASSLRGGQGNEQFF. In nucleotides, the CDR3 is TGTGCCAGCAGCTTAAGAGGGGGACAGGGAAATGAGCAGTTCTTC. The gene calls are TRBV7-6 and TRBJ2-1, with TRBD1 matching 9 bases. J was trimmed by 7 bases and V by 2 bases; bases with no gene match: 6. This CDR3 is built from 15 residues. Germline-derived CDR1 and CDR2 are SGHVS and FNYEAQ.

This chain connects TRBV6-1 to TRBJ1-1; possible D gene TRBD1, 6 bases. V lost 1 base, J lost 5 bases, and 14 bases lay in between. This CDR3 contains 15 residues. Germline assignment: CDR1 MNHNS and CDR2 SASEGT. CDR3 in DNA: TGTGCCAGCAGTGAAGATCTGGGGGCAGAAACTGAAGCTTTCTTT. It encodes CASSEDLGAETEAFF.

In its sample, this clonotype was seen a few times. This sequence joins TRBV4-1 and TRBJ2-2, with D hard to call. CDR1 is MGHRA and CDR2 is YSYEKL in the germline V gene. The germline V and J ends were trimmed by 5 bases and 0 bases, with 13 bases remaining between them. CDR3 length equals 16 residues. CDR3 bases: TGCGCCAGCAGCGTTCAGAGGTCCCCGAACACCGGGGAGCTGTTTTTT. This translates into CASSVQRSPNTGELFF.

In this sample, this clonotype turned up a few times. This sequence joins TRBV6-6 and TRBJ1-2, with a weak D call TRBD1 (5 bases). The V end lost 2 bases, the J end lost 3 bases, and 22 bases lay between the germline ends. Germline assignment: CDR1 MNHNY and CDR2 SVGAGI (reference sequence). CDR3 length: 18 residues. CDR3 sequence (DNA): TGTGCCAGCAGTTACCCGGCGGCAGGTTGGACATTCCACTATGGCTACACCTTC. This codes for CASSYPAAGWTFHYGYTF.

This clonotype has a count of ten or more. J is TRBJ1-1 and V is TRBV11-1; the match to TRBD1 covers 8 bases. Looked up from germline, CDR1 is SGHAT and CDR2 is FQDESV (reference sequence). J lost 3 bases, V lost 5 bases, and 8 bases had no gene match. The CDR3 length is 15 residues. DNA of the CDR3: TGTGCCAGCAGCCGAATTTCGGACAGGGACACTGAAGCTTTCTTT. It is translated as CASSRISDRDTEAFF.

The chain carries TRBV18 and TRBJ2-2; D possibly corresponds to TRBD2 (6 bases). The CDR3 runs to 16 residues. The germline V gene has CDR1 KGHSH and CDR2 LQKENI. Trimming took off 8 bases at V and 4 bases at J, with 20 bases between the two ends. The CDR3 is CASPAPSGGSTGELFF. The CDR3 DNA follows: TGTGCCAGCCCAGCCCCCAGTGGGGGGAGCACCGGGGAGCTGTTTTTT.

V usage is TRBV5-6 and J usage is TRBJ1-2; no firm D call. The CDR3 consists of 12 residues. Germline V lookup: CDR1 SGHDT, CDR2 YYEEEE. V shed 6 bases and J shed 0 bases, with 6 bases lying between them. The CDR3 DNA sequence: TGTGCCAGCACCCAGTCTAACTATGGCTACACCTTC. As protein: CASTQSNYGYTF.

In its sample, this clonotype was seen a few times. The gene calls are TRBV20-1 and TRBJ1-1; weak D call: TRBD1 (5 bases). Trimming cost V 1 base and J 0 bases, with 12 bases left between them. This CDR3 has 15 residues. Looked up from germline, CDR1 is DFQATT and CDR2 is SNEGSKA (reference sequence). DNA of the CDR3: TGCAGTGCTAGAGGTCGAGACAGTCTGAACACTGAAGCTTTCTTT. Protein: CSARGRDSLNTEAFF.

This clonotype was recorded once. The chain carries TRBV19 and TRBJ2-1; no firm D call. CDR1 LNHDA and CDR2 SQIVND come from the germline V gene (reference sequence). CDR3 length: 12 residues. V lost 2 bases, J lost 8 bases, and 7 bases lay in between. CDR3 loop: CASSILAYEQFF. DNA for the CDR3: TGTGCCAGTAGTATACTGGCCTATGAGCAGTTCTTC.

The gene calls are TRBV13 and TRBJ1-2; maybe TRBD1 (5 bases). CDR3 length equals 15 residues. Trimming stripped 2 bases from V and 4 bases from J, with 14 bases between. Germline V lookup: CDR1 PRHDT, CDR2 FYEKMQ (reference sequence). The CDR3 sequence is CASSLQGLRSYGYTF. In DNA, the CDR3 is TGTGCCAGCAGCTTACAGGGACTTAGGAGCTATGGCTACACCTTC.

The rearrangement joins TRBV6-1 to TRBJ2-7; D tentatively fits TRBD1 or TRBD2 (6 bases each). This CDR3 region has 18 residues. The germline V gene has CDR1 MNHNS and CDR2 SASEGT. V was pared by 0 bases and J by 2 bases, with 20 bases between. DNA for the CDR3: TGTGCCAGCAGTGAAGCACATAGGTTGGGGGGCCCCCCCTACGAGCAGTACTTC. It codes for CASSEAHRLGGPPYEQYF.

This clonotype has just a few counts. The chain employs TRBV6-4 and TRBJ2-1; 7 positions match TRBD2. With 0 bases clipped from V and 0 bases from J, the junction kept 8 bases outside the gene matches. The CDR3 is 18 residues long. Germline CDR1 is MRHNA and CDR2 is SNTAGT. DNA for the CDR3: TGTGCCAGCAGTGACTCGATTATGGGGGGGAGCTCCTACAATGAGCAGTTCTTC. Translated, it gives CASSDSIMGGSSYNEQFF.

This clonotype was seen many times. The chain links TRBV7-2 to TRBJ1-2; D gene unclear. The CDR3 has 13 amino acids. Trimming removed 7 bases at V and 5 bases at J, with 14 bases between. Germline assignment: CDR1 SGHTA and CDR2 FQGNSA. CDR3 coding DNA: TGTGCCAGCACCCAAGGGCAGGCGTATGGCTACACCTTC. Its translation is CASTQGQAYGYTF.

The rearrangement links TRBV7-8 to TRBJ1-1, with 8 bases identical to TRBD1. V was clipped by 0 bases and J by 0 bases; unmatched bases: 3. Germline V gene sequence: CDR1 SGHVS, CDR2 FQNEAQ. The CDR3 is made up of 16 amino acids. The CDR3 DNA follows: TGTGCCAGCAGCTTAGCGGGACAGGATCTGAACACTGAAGCTTTCTTT. This translates into CASSLAGQDLNTEAFF. The complete variable domain, with remaining parts taken from reference TRBV7-8 and TRBJ1-1, reads GAGVSQSPRYKVAKRGQDVALRCDPISGHVSLFWYQQALGQGPEFLTYFQNEAQLDKSGLPSDRFFAERPEGSVSTLKIQRTQQEDSAVYLCASSLAGQDLNTEAFFGQGTRLTVV.

The chain is built from TRBV27 and TRBJ2-7; D not certain. This CDR3 contains 14 residues. Germline CDR1 reads MNHEY; CDR2 reads SMNVEV (reference sequence). The V gene lost 8 bases and the J gene lost 4 bases, with 18 bases spanning the gap. CDR3 nucleotides: TGTGCCAGCCGATCGGTGGTGCGCATGTACGAGCAGTACTTC. Protein sequence: CASRSVVRMYEQYF.

J is TRBJ1-2 and V is TRBV29-1, with TRBD1 matching over 10 bases. This CDR3 contains 14 residues. The V and J ends lost 5 bases and 4 bases, in that order; junction bases with no gene match: 7. Germline V lookup: CDR1 SQVTM, CDR2 ANQGSEA. The DNA of the CDR3 is TGCAGCGTTTCGACAGGGGGCGTTTTCTATGGCTACACCTTC. Encoded protein: CSVSTGGVFYGYTF.

This sequence joins TRBV5-4 and TRBJ1-2, with D unresolved. The germline V and J ends were trimmed by 6 bases and 0 bases, with 12 bases remaining between them. CDR1 is SGHNT, CDR2 YYREEE, per germline (reference sequence). This CDR3 contains 14 residues. DNA of the CDR3: TGTGCCAGCATTGACCGGAGAGCTAACTATGGCTACACCTTC. Protein product: CASIDRRANYGYTF.

This clonotype is labeled medium-sized (0.01 to 0.1%). The genes are TRBV6-5 and TRBJ1-6; unclear D gene. V was cut by 0 bases and J by 0 bases, with 6 bases left in between. Per the germline V gene, CDR1 is MNHEY and CDR2 is SVGAGI. The CDR3 has 16 residues. The CDR3 nucleotides read TGTGCCAGCAGTTACTCGAGGAGCTCCTATAATTCACCCCTCCACTTT. Amino acid sequence: CASSYSRSSYNSPLHF.

This clonotype was detected only a few times. The gene calls are TRBV27 and TRBJ1-2; 7 bases agree with TRBD1. The germline V gene encodes CDR1 MNHEY and CDR2 SMNVEV (reference sequence). The CDR3 consists of 11 residues. V trimming: 9 bases; J trimming: 8 bases; junction bases outside the gene matches: 6. CDR3 sequence: CASSGGRGYTF. CDR3 sequence (DNA): TGTGCCAGTTCAGGGGGTAGGGGCTACACCTTC.

The chain recombines TRBV19 with TRBJ1-5; D may be TRBD1 (5 bases). CDR1 LNHDA and CDR2 SQIVND come from the germline V gene (reference sequence). V lost 6 bases and J lost 5, with 17 bases in between. The CDR3 extends over 15 amino acids. Written as DNA, the CDR3 is TGTGCCAGTAGAAACCGACAGTCCGGCGATCAGCCCCAGCATTTT. Its protein product is CASRNRQSGDQPQHF.

This clonotype was counted between two and nine times. This sequence joins TRBV12-3 or TRBV12-4 and TRBJ1-5, with a tentative D call TRBD1 (5 bases). The CDR3 loop spans 12 amino acids. V gave up 9 bases and J gave up 9 bases, with 15 bases separating them. This CDR3 is CASRRGELPQHF. The CDR3 DNA reads as TGTGCCAGTCGAAGGGGCGAGTTGCCCCAGCATTTT.

V usage is TRBV4-1 and J usage is TRBJ2-2, with TRBD1 matching over 9 bases. This CDR3 region has 18 residues. The ends lost 3 bases at V and 0 bases at J; junction bases unmatched: 8. Germline V lookup: CDR1 MGHRA, CDR2 YSYEKL. CDR3 sequence (DNA): TGCGCCAGCAGCCACACCGGGACAGGGATACCGAACACCGGGGAGCTGTTTTTT. Amino acid sequence: CASSHTGTGIPNTGELFF.

In this sample, this clonotype turned up a few times. The J gene is TRBJ2-5, the V gene TRBV7-9; tentatively, D is TRBD1 (6 bases). Germline V gives CDR1 SEHNR, CDR2 FQNEAQ (reference sequence). Trimming removed 3 bases from V and 0 bases from J, with 20 bases in between. The CDR3 consists of 18 residues. The CDR3 loop is CASSFRIAGTTYQETQYF. Written as DNA, the CDR3 is TGTGCCAGCAGCTTTAGGATCGCCGGGACAACCTACCAAGAGACCCAGTACTTC.

This clonotype was counted between two and nine times. The chain uses TRBV6-2 or TRBV6-3 and TRBJ1-6, with no clear D. The CDR3 totals 17 residues. Germline CDR1 reads MNHEY; CDR2 reads SVGEGT. Between the trimmed V and J ends, which lost 0 bases and 8 bases, there was a span of 17 bases. The CDR3, as DNA: TGTGCCAGCAGTTACTCGGGCCGGCCCGCTGGTGATTCACCCCTCCACTTT. Encoded protein: CASSYSGRPAGDSPLHF.

This clonotype was counted between two and nine times. The chain couples TRBV6-5 to TRBJ2-7; D is possibly TRBD1 or TRBD2 (6 bases each). With 7 bases removed from V and 4 bases from J, the gap between germline ends came to 11 bases. The CDR3 covers 12 residues. CDR1 MNHEY and CDR2 SVGAGI come from the germline V gene. The chain's CDR3 is CASKGGLYEQYF. In nucleotides, the CDR3 is TGTGCCAGCAAGGGGGGCCTGTACGAGCAGTACTTC.

This clonotype appeared a few times. The chain uses TRBV6-6 and TRBJ2-1; D is ambiguous. Trimming took 10 bases from V and 1 from J, leaving 29 bases between them. CDR3 length: 19 residues. Germline V gene lookup returns CDR1 MNHNY and CDR2 SVGAGI (reference sequence). CDR3 loop: CATDGQRRHAGESYNEQFF. The CDR3 nucleotides are TGTGCCACCGATGGTCAAAGGCGCCATGCTGGGGAATCCTACAATGAGCAGTTCTTC.

The chain joins TRBV6-1 to TRBJ1-5, with 10 bases lining up with TRBD1. The CDR3 has 16 amino acids. CDR1 is MNHNS, CDR2 SASEGT, per germline. J gave up 9 bases and V 3 bases, and 11 bases lay outside the gene matches. CDR3 DNA sequence: TGTGCCAGCAGTGACCCGACAGGGGGCCCATTAACGCCCCAGCATTTT. Protein sequence: CASSDPTGGPLTPQHF.

In its sample, this clonotype was seen a few times. The chain couples TRBV7-2 to TRBJ2-3, with 11 positions matching TRBD1. The CDR3 totals 14 residues. CDR1 SGHTA and CDR2 FQGNSA come from the germline V gene. The J segment lost 5 bases and the V segment lost 8 bases, leaving 6 bases of the junction unmatched. DNA for the CDR3: TGTGCCAGCCGACCGGACAGGGGGCAAGATACGCAGTATTTT. It yields the protein CASRPDRGQDTQYF. Drawing the rest from reference TRBV7-2 and TRBJ2-3, the complete variable domain is GAGVSQSPSNKVTEKGKDVELRCDPISGHTALYWYRQSLGQGLEFLIYFQGNSAPDKSGLPSDRFSAERTGGSVSTLTIQRTQQEDSAVYLCASRPDRGQDTQYFGPGTRLTVL.